What follows is one TCR beta chain and its context. The sample originates from a study of blood T cell repertoires in COVID-19. Using immunoSEQ multiplex PCR, the repertoire was profiled, and TCRdb retains in-frame clones only, with some absent. The data show 95,000 to 150,000 clones, about four fifths seen once. The sequence was obtained from a woman aged 70-85 years with acute or convalescent COVID-19. Sequencing used peripheral blood.

Here the CDR3 reads CASSPRGSGANVLTF. The CDR3 nucleotides are TGTGCCAGCAGCCCCAGGGGATCCGGGGCCAACGTCCTGACTTTC. V and J are TRBV7-9 and TRBJ2-6; D possibly corresponds to TRBD1 (6 bases). Germline lookup yields CDR1 SEHNR and CDR2 FQNEAQ (reference sequence). The CDR3 extends over 15 amino acids. V was clipped by 5 bases and J by 4 bases, with 12 bases between them.